This T cell receptor beta chain was documented in a study of T cell repertoires in cytomegalovirus infection. Study outcomes and limitations: HLA-C-restricted TCR beta clonotypes specific for CMV led the ex vivo response.

Germline CDR1 SGHTA, CDR2 FQGNSA. The CDR3 is made up of 15 amino acids. V shed 2 bases and J shed 1 base, with 11 bases lying between them. TCRdb ran MiXCR on the reads and lists one entry per CDR3 protein. The sample includes 60,000 to 75,000 distinct CDR3 sequences, 3.5% to 4% seen only once; the top ten take roughly 22%. This clonotype was observed at least ten times. Its antigen is undetermined. This chain joins TRBV7-2 and TRBJ1-1; no reliable D call. Source material: PBMCs. The sequence derives from a human donor in good health (CMV status not recorded). Some clones in this sample may be carry-over from other donors' samples. CDR3 protein: CASSLFGLTNTEAFF. CDR3 DNA sequence: TGTGCCAGCAGCTTATTCGGACTGACGAACACTGAAGCTTTCTTT.